The source of this T cell receptor beta chain is a study of molecular identifiers for immune sequencing clone quantification (dated by TCRdb to 2016 to 2018). Background for the entire study: For a replicate experiment, RNA from roughly 18,000 or 92,000 naive CD8 T cells was divided into five aliquots, and four of the five aliquots were sequenced. The study was a methods study using CD8 T cells to benchmark molecular-identifier clustering-based TCR repertoire sequencing (MIDCIRS) and TCR RNA copy counting.

The library was built by means of PCR. Sequencing was carried out with an Illumina HiSeq 4000. Bulk TCR libraries were generated as previously described, with the TCR primers listed in Table S5 used. Purification of total RNA was performed with the Qiagen AllPrep DNA/RNA kit. Before any analysis, reads coming from multiple sequencing runs of the same library were combined into one pool. In the original analysis: Reads were retained only if their TCR constant sequence matched exactly, and those retained reads were trimmed to 150 nt and grouped according to their 12-nt molecular barcodes. Reads within each barcode group were sub-clustered using a 15% Levenshtein threshold, and quality-weighted consensus sequences were constructed for each RNA molecule. Non-functional sequences were filtered out, along with any lower-count sequence sitting one edit away from another sequence. Barcode sub-clusters with fewer than 20% of the maximum read count were removed, based on fitting two negative binomial distributions. Clones were called with MiXCR by TCRdb after fastp trimmed the public reads at Q25, and only in-frame beta chains were retained. Entries that share a CDR3 protein sequence are merged under the most common genes and DNA. These V and J calls derive from TCRdb rather than the authors' analysis. Across this sample there are 250,000 to 400,000 distinct CDR3 sequences, with around a fifth seen only once. Of the sample, 0.7% to 0.9% is held by the ten largest clones.

This clonotype was recorded at least ten times. No cognate antigen has been identified for it. Base qualities are missing; no much larger clone stands one base away. For CDR1 and CDR2, the germline V gene lists MGHRA and YSYEKL. The CDR3 goes from the cysteine to the phenylalanine over 13 residues. The only DNA kept is the CDR3, 39 bases in frame from the first base. V sheds 1 base and J sheds 2 bases, leaving 5 bases between their ends. Study-wide findings and limitations: Spiked-in Jurkat TCR RNA equivalent to a single cell was reported to be detectable even among approximately 1 million naive CD8 T cells. Spiked-in Jurkat TCR RNA (approximately 9 copies' worth), which is not part of the donor repertoire, was contained in the naive libraries. When barcode sub-clustering was left out, chimeric consensus sequences inflated TCR diversity, with chimeras reaching as high as 47%. In CMV-specific effector cells, over 98% of molecules were held by clones above 20 RNA copies, whereas under 1% of molecules were held by such clones in naive cells. Highly expanded clone sizes could be underestimated if identical TCR molecules share a barcode. Modeling indicated roughly 3.2 TCR RNA copies recovered per cell, compared with around 10 by digital PCR, which implies a capture efficiency of around 31%.

Naive CD8 T cell libraries were made from 20,000 to 1,000,000 sorted cells using 10%, 30% or 50% of purified RNA. Naive CD8 T cells were FACS-sorted as CD8+CD4-CCR7+CD45RA+ on a BD FACSAria II into RLT Plus buffer. Roughly ten TCR copies' worth of Jurkat RNA were spiked into about 20,000-1,000,000 naive CD8 T cell samples to test detection sensitivity. CD8 T cells were enriched using RosetteSep CD8+ T Cell Enrichment Cocktail and Ficoll-Paque, and the enriched cells then underwent ACK red cell lysis. The clonotype originates from a human donor in good health. Some libraries in this study had Jurkat cell RNA spiked in. In this chain, TRBV4-1 is recombined with TRBJ1-1, with the D gene not confidently named. Sequencing was performed on naive CD8+ T cells from blood, with Jurkat cell RNA spiked in. The cell subset or site label corresponds to: FACS-sorted CD8+CD4-CCR7+CD45RA+ naive T cells. The nucleotides read TGCGCCAGCAGCCAAGCCCGTAACACTGAAGCTTTCTTT. This yields the protein CASSQARNTEAFF.